The 14 T cell receptor beta chains given below trace back to one sample, sequenced in a study of CD8+CD57+ T cells in acquired aplastic anemia. Genomic DNA acted as the template from which TCR beta VDJ combination and CDR3 sequence profiling were carried out. From the reads, TCRdb called clonotypes with MiXCR, one entry per CDR3 protein. The table includes fewer than 200,000 distinct CDR3 sequences, around 45% detected once. Sequencing was done on a sample of sorted CD4+, CD8+, or CD8+CD57+ T cells (not recorded which) from PBMCs. The origin of the receptors is a human donor in good health.

At least ten counts were recorded for this clonotype. The chain is built from TRBV20-1 and TRBJ1-2; D is unresolved. The CDR3 has 13 amino acids. Trimming shortened V by 1 base and J by 6 bases, and 12 bases separated the two germline ends. Per germline, CDR1 DFQATT and CDR2 SNEGSKA (reference sequence). The CDR3 sequence: CSARAPGFDGYTF. The CDR3 DNA sequence: TGCAGTGCTAGAGCTCCAGGCTTTGATGGCTACACCTTC.

CDR3 in DNA: TGTGCCAGCAGCCCAGGACTGCCGGATGAGCAGTTCTTC. Amino acid sequence: CASSPGLPDEQFF. This rearrangement joins TRBV7-9 to TRBJ2-1; D is possibly TRBD2 (5 bases). From germline, CDR1 is SEHNR and CDR2 FQNEAQ (reference sequence). The CDR3 covers 13 residues. The V end lost 5 bases, the J end lost 8 bases, and 13 bases lay between the germline ends.

The V gene is TRBV2, the J gene TRBJ1-1; possible D gene TRBD1, 5 bases. This CDR3 is 16 amino acids long. V was clipped by 4 bases and J by 4 bases, with 19 bases between them. Germline values: CDR1 SNHLY, CDR2 FYNNEI. CDR3 sequence reads: CASSARQLIQGTEAFF. The CDR3 DNA is TGTGCCAGCAGTGCCCGACAGTTAATCCAGGGCACTGAAGCTTTCTTT.

This clonotype was counted at least ten times. The chain has TRBV6-5 and TRBJ2-7, with TRBD1 matching over 11 bases. The CDR3 is 13 residues long. Germline V gene data show CDR1 as MNHEY and CDR2 as SVGAGI. Trimming removed 6 bases from V and 6 bases from J; junction bases left unmatched: 4. The CDR3 DNA reads as TGTGCCAGCAGGACAGGGACAGGGGGCGAGCAGTACTTC. Its translation: CASRTGTGGEQYF.

V and J are TRBV5-1 and TRBJ1-1; the match to TRBD1 covers 7 bases. The CDR3 runs 13 residues. The trim removed 1 base at V and 6 bases at J, leaving 3 bases unmatched. CDR1 and CDR2 from the germline V gene are SGHRS and YFSETQ. The DNA of the CDR3 is TGCGCCAGCAGCTTGATCGACAGGGCTGAAGCTTTCTTT. Translating gives CASSLIDRAEAFF.

This clonotype was picked up many times. V is TRBV7-2 and J is TRBJ1-1; D gene uncertain. The CDR3 is 12 amino acids. Germline V gene data show CDR1 as SGHTA and CDR2 as FQGNSA. Trimming shortened V by 5 bases and J by 5 bases, and 9 bases separated the two germline ends. CDR3 sequence: CASSLRQTEAFF. The CDR3 bases are TGTGCCAGCAGCCTCAGACAAACTGAAGCTTTCTTT.

This clonotype was seen many times. The V and J genes are TRBV27 and TRBJ2-1, with D possibly called TRBD1 or TRBD2 (6 bases each). Germline assignment: CDR1 MNHEY and CDR2 SMNVEV (reference sequence). The germline V and J ends were trimmed by 5 bases and 11 bases, with 16 bases remaining between them. The CDR3 loop spans 13 amino acids. In nucleotides, the CDR3 is TGTGCCAGCAGTAGCGGAAGGGGGAGGAAGCAGTTCTTC. Residues: CASSSGRGRKQFF.

This clonotype appeared many times. The rearrangement links TRBV6-1 to TRBJ2-7; D is tentatively TRBD1 or TRBD2 (5 bases each). This CDR3 has 13 amino acids. Germline CDR1 is MNHNS and CDR2 is SASEGT. V lost 8 bases and J lost 2, with 13 bases in between. The CDR3 loop is CASRDGLTYEQYF. The CDR3 DNA is TGTGCCAGCCGGGACGGACTTACCTACGAGCAGTACTTC.

Ten or more counts support this clonotype. The genes are TRBV6-5 and TRBJ2-7; TRBD2 is a possible D gene (7 bases). Deletions cut 0 bases from V and 7 bases from J, with 19 bases between. Germline V gene lookup returns CDR1 MNHEY and CDR2 SVGAGI. CDR3 length equals 16 residues. The CDR3 DNA is TGTGCCAGCAGTTACTCGACGGCTGGGGGGGCCGGTGAGCAGTACTTC. Protein: CASSYSTAGGAGEQYF.

This clonotype was observed at least ten times. This rearrangement joins TRBV6-5 to TRBJ2-1, with D unresolved. V lost 2 bases and J 12 bases, leaving 8 bases between the germline ends. Germline V gene data show CDR1 as MNHEY and CDR2 as SVGAGI. The CDR3 covers 11 residues. The CDR3 loop reads CASSYGTPQFF. Here the CDR3 DNA reads TGTGCCAGCAGTTACGGCACACCGCAGTTCTTC.

J is TRBJ1-2 and V is TRBV2; no definite D call. The CDR3 has 14 amino acids. V lost 3 bases, J lost 8 bases, and 16 bases lay in between. Germline-derived CDR1 and CDR2 are SNHLY and FYNNEI. CDR3 DNA: TGTGCCAGCAGTGACGGGTGGAGAGAGAACGGCTACACCTTC. Amino acid sequence: CASSDGWRENGYTF.

This clonotype was detected many times. The rearrangement uses TRBV20-1 and TRBJ2-4, with TRBD1 identical over 7 bases. The CDR3 runs 12 residues. V lost 6 bases to trimming and J lost 8 bases; unmatched junction nucleotides: 7. Germline CDR1 and CDR2: DFQATT and SNEGSKA (reference sequence). CDR3 in amino acids: CSARQGSYIQYF. The CDR3, as DNA: TGCAGTGCCAGACAGGGTAGCTACATTCAGTACTTC.

This clonotype was detected a few times. CDR3 residues: CASSYGTPNQPQHF. The CDR3 DNA is TGTGCCAGCAGTTACGGGACACCCAATCAGCCCCAGCATTTT. The chain carries TRBV6-2 or TRBV6-3 and TRBJ1-5; tentatively, D is TRBD1 (6 bases). This CDR3 comprises 14 residues. Looked up from germline, CDR1 is MNHEY and CDR2 is SVGEGT. The V and J ends lost 2 bases and 3 bases respectively, with 8 bases between them.

This sequence joins TRBV5-6 and TRBJ1-4, with D maybe TRBD1 (5 bases). V dropped 4 bases and J dropped 3 bases, with 13 bases sitting between them. CDR1 is SGHDT and CDR2 is YYEEEE in the germline V gene. The CDR3 is 15 residues long. The CDR3 nucleotides read TGTGCCAGCAGCGACCGGGGGGGGGCTAATGAAAAACTGTTTTTT. It yields the protein CASSDRGGANEKLFF.